This T cell receptor (beta chain) is from a study of blood T cell repertoires in COVID-19. Study-level information: Collection of acute and convalescent COVID-19 samples took place in the United States, Italy and Spain. The cDNA or gDNA used as material had been derived from T cells, B-cell-depleted T cells, or PBMCs.

Germline CDR1 WNHNN, CDR2 SYGVQD (reference sequence). CDR3 size: 15 residues. V gave up 0 bases and J gave up 1 base, with 7 bases separating them. In the source study's methods: Using reference gene primer amplification, nucleated cell counts were estimated. Assay: immunoSEQ multiplex PCR; the TCRdb copy retains only in-frame clones and omits some. V, J and clone size reflect that table, while D and trimming were determined from the DNA. Here the sample spans over 100,000 clones, 75% to 90% being singletons. Sample: peripheral blood. The chain employs TRBV10-1 and TRBJ1-3; no clear D gene. This sequence was found in a woman between 50 and 59 years old with acute or convalescent COVID-19. For the CDR3, the DNA is TGCGCCAGCAGTGAGTCTCCGCGTTCTGGAAACACCATATATTTT. This gives the protein CASSESPRSGNTIYF.